The 10 T cell receptor beta chains reported below all come from one sample, sequenced in a study of T cell responses to AZD1222 COVID-19 vaccine. Produced via immunoSEQ multiplex PCR; TCRdb's table is partial and in-frame only. The sample contains around 80,000 clones, about 90% of which appear only once. Here the sequenced sample was peripheral blood, taken 28 days after the second AZD1222 dose. The receptors shown here come from an adult who received the AZD1222 COVID-19 vaccine.

The chain joins TRBV19 to TRBJ1-2; D call uncertain. Germline CDR1 and CDR2: LNHDA and SQIVND (reference sequence). This CDR3 comprises 15 residues. V shed 1 base and J shed 5 bases, with 14 bases lying between them. The CDR3 region is CASSIGHEGFYGYTF. Here the CDR3 DNA reads TGTGCCAGTAGTATAGGCCATGAAGGGTTTTATGGCTACACCTTC.

This chain uses TRBV28 with TRBJ1-5; TRBD1 is a possible D gene (5 bases). The CDR3 loop spans 14 amino acids. Trimming removed 7 bases from V and 6 bases from J, with 16 bases in between. Germline CDR1 and CDR2: MDHEN and SYDVKM. CDR3 DNA sequence: TGTGCCAGCACCACACCCGGGGCGGTTCAGCCCCAGCATTTT. Its protein product is CASTTPGAVQPQHF.

This chain links TRBV5-1 with TRBJ1-6, with a tentative D call TRBD1 (5 bases). From germline, CDR1 is SGHRS and CDR2 YFSETQ. Trimming took off 0 bases at V and 0 bases at J, with 7 bases between the two ends. The CDR3 is 16 residues long. CDR3 amino acids: CASSLGGSSYNSPLHF. CDR3 nucleotide sequence: TGCGCCAGCAGCTTGGGGGGCAGCTCCTATAATTCACCCCTCCACTTT. The whole variable domain, filled in from reference TRBV5-1 and TRBJ1-6, reads KAGVTQTPRYLIKTRGQQVTLSCSPISGHRSVSWYQQTPGQGLQFLFEYFSETQRNKGNFPGRFSGRQFSNSRSEMNVSTLELGDSALYLCASSLGGSSYNSPLHFGNGTRLTVT.

CDR3 region: CASSTLTDEQFF. Written as DNA, the CDR3 is TGTGCCAGTAGTACCTTAACAGATGAGCAGTTCTTC. The chain combines TRBV19 with TRBJ2-1; D is unclear. Germline CDR1 reads LNHDA; CDR2 reads SQIVND (reference sequence). Trimming stripped 4 bases from V and 8 bases from J, with 9 bases between. The CDR3 length is 12 residues.

This chain links TRBV19 with TRBJ1-1; D possibly corresponds to TRBD1 (5 bases). The CDR3 length is 16 residues. Per the germline V gene, CDR1 is LNHDA and CDR2 is SQIVND (reference sequence). Trimming removed 5 bases at V and 1 base at J, with 17 bases between. The CDR3 DNA is TGTGCCAGTAGTTTCCTTAAGGGACGGTCGAACACTGAAGCTTTCTTT. Protein product: CASSFLKGRSNTEAFF.

The rearrangement uses TRBV6-5 and TRBJ1-2; 7 bases are shared with TRBD1. CDR1 MNHEY and CDR2 SVGAGI come from the germline V gene. Trimming took 4 bases from V and 4 from J; bases not matched to a gene: 12. The CDR3 totals 16 residues. The CDR3 coding sequence is TGTGCCAGCAGTTTTTCCGGACAGGCAAAAGGCTATGGCTACACCTTC. Its translation is CASSFSGQAKGYGYTF.

The chain combines TRBV5-6 with TRBJ1-2, with a tentative D call TRBD1 (5 bases). The CDR3 totals 12 residues. Germline assignment: CDR1 SGHDT and CDR2 YYEEEE. V lost 5 bases, J lost 5 bases, and 10 bases lay in between. CDR3 protein: CASRGGSYGYTF. Here the CDR3 DNA reads TGTGCCAGCAGGGGGGGATCATATGGCTACACCTTC.

The sample holds one count of this clone. The chain employs TRBV18 and TRBJ2-7; D remains unclear. V lost 3 bases and J 4 bases, leaving 10 bases between the germline ends. This CDR3 region has 13 residues. In germline, CDR1 is KGHSH, CDR2 LQKENI. The CDR3 DNA follows: TGTGCCAGCTCACCCGGAATCCAATACGAGCAGTACTTC. This codes for CASSPGIQYEQYF.

The V call is TRBV4-2, the J call TRBJ2-3; D may be TRBD2 (7 bases). With 5 bases removed from V and 8 bases from J, the gap between germline ends came to 26 bases. CDR1 is LGHNA and CDR2 is YNFKEQ in the germline V gene. The length of the CDR3 is 17 residues. CDR3 amino acids: CASSGLAEGETRGTQYF. The CDR3 region has the DNA TGTGCCAGCAGCGGTCTAGCGGAGGGGGAGACACGGGGTACGCAGTATTTT.

This chain links TRBV12-3 or TRBV12-4 with TRBJ1-5; 10 nucleotides align to TRBD1. The CDR3 has 13 residues. The V and J ends lost 7 bases and 7 bases, in that order; junction bases with no gene match: 4. The CDR3 is CASKGQGTQPQHF. Written as DNA, the CDR3 is TGTGCCAGCAAGGGACAGGGGACCCAGCCCCAGCATTTT.